These 31 T cell receptor beta chains originate from one sample sequenced in a study of T-cell reconstitution after alpha-beta-depleted transplantation in children. Preparing the TCRbeta library involved the use of unique molecular identifiers. From the PCR reads, TCRdb called clonotypes with MiXCR, one entry per CDR3 protein. The table lists 70,000 to 95,000 distinct CDR3 sequences, 18% of them singletons, with approximately 55% in the top ten. The starting material was PBMCs, mostly from graft donor cells, obtained 360 days after TCRalphabeta/CD19-depleted stem cell transplant. The receptors were gathered from a male patient aged 2-10 years who had a stem cell transplant for acute lymphoblastic leukemia, so the T cells may come from the graft donor.

This clonotype was counted between two and nine times. The genes are TRBV6-5 and TRBJ2-1, with a possible D match to TRBD2 (6 bases). This CDR3 is built from 17 residues. CDR1 is MNHEY and CDR2 is SVGAGI in the germline V gene. The germline V and J ends were trimmed by 2 bases and 0 bases, with 14 bases remaining between them. The CDR3 region has the DNA TGTGCCAGCAGTTACGTTATTAGCGGCACCTCCTACAATGAGCAGTTCTTC. Its protein product is CASSYVISGTSYNEQFF.

This clonotype was picked up a small number of times. The chain has TRBV24-1 and TRBJ1-5, with TRBD1 as a possible D gene (5 bases). There are 13 residues in the CDR3. Germline CDR1 and CDR2: KGHDR and SFDVKD. The V end was cut by 3 bases, the J end by 4 bases, with 6 bases between. The CDR3 bases are TGTGCCACCAGTGATCCAGGGAATCAGCCCCAGCATTTT. Protein product: CATSDPGNQPQHF.

This chain links TRBV11-1 with TRBJ2-2; 8 bases are a match to TRBD1. CDR1 and CDR2 (germline): SGHAT, FQDESV (reference sequence). Trimming cost V 1 base and J 0 bases; bases outside gene matches: 10. CDR3 length: 19 amino acids. CDR3 coding DNA: TGTGCCAGCAGCTTAGTGGGGTATCGACAGGGGTCGAACACCGGGGAGCTGTTTTTT. Protein sequence: CASSLVGYRQGSNTGELFF.

The rearrangement joins TRBV4-1 to TRBJ1-6, with 11 bases lining up with TRBD1. The germline gives CDR1 MGHRA, CDR2 YSYEKL. Germline trimming cut 1 base from V and 9 bases from J; bases unmatched to any gene: 2. The CDR3 loop spans 15 amino acids. The CDR3 DNA sequence: TGCGCCAGCAGCCAAGGGGACAGGGGGAGTTCACCCCTCCACTTT. Its translation is CASSQGDRGSSPLHF.

The chain carries TRBV7-2 and TRBJ2-2; a possible D gene is TRBD1 (5 bases). V gave up 2 bases and J gave up 6 bases, with 19 bases separating them. The CDR3 has 17 amino acids. From germline, CDR1 is SGHTA and CDR2 FQGNSA. CDR3 DNA sequence: TGTGCCAGCAGCTTAAGAGGATCAGGGATGAAGGCCGGGGAGCTGTTTTTT. Its translation is CASSLRGSGMKAGELFF.

This clonotype was seen at least ten times. This rearrangement joins TRBV4-1 to TRBJ2-3; TRBD2 is a possible D gene (6 bases). The CDR3 is 13 residues long. The V gene's germline CDR1 is MGHRA and CDR2 YSYEKL. Deletions cut 0 bases from V and 9 bases from J, with 10 bases between. This CDR3 is CASSQEDYRTQYF. CDR3 bases: TGCGCCAGCAGCCAAGAGGACTACCGAACGCAGTATTTT.

The chain uses TRBV29-1 and TRBJ2-1; weak D call: TRBD2 (6 bases). The CDR3 has 13 residues. Germline values: CDR1 SQVTM, CDR2 ANQGSEA. V gave up 4 bases and J gave up 6 bases, with 13 bases separating them. DNA of the CDR3: TGCAGCGTTGGTGCGGGACCGGTCAATGAGCAGTTCTTC. It specifies CSVGAGPVNEQFF.

The sample holds a few counts of this clonotype. The chain is built from TRBV4-1 and TRBJ2-1, with TRBD1 as a possible D gene (5 bases). Germline V lookup: CDR1 MGHRA, CDR2 YSYEKL. The CDR3 contains 19 residues. V dropped 2 bases and J dropped 6 bases, with 26 bases sitting between them. CDR3 sequence (DNA): TGCGCCAGCAGCCAAAAAAAGGCGCCCTCCAAAAAGGGGTCCAATGAGCAGTTCTTC. Protein sequence: CASSQKKAPSKKGSNEQFF.

This clonotype appeared many times. This chain joins TRBV28 and TRBJ2-5; 7 positions agree with TRBD1. J was trimmed by 9 bases and V by 6 bases; bases with no gene match: 19. Germline V CDR1 and CDR2: MDHEN, SYDVKM. The CDR3 runs 16 residues. CDR3 sequence (DNA): TGTGCCAGCAGGCCATTGACAGGGCTACCGAAGGCGGCCCAGTACTTC. Protein: CASRPLTGLPKAAQYF.

This clonotype was found a few times. The chain joins TRBV5-1 to TRBJ2-2, with 8 bases identical to TRBD1. Trimming removed 4 bases from V and 1 base from J; junction bases left unmatched: 6. Germline V gene data show CDR1 as SGHRS and CDR2 as YFSETQ. This CDR3 comprises 16 residues. This chain's CDR3 is CASSPRQGRNTGELFF. The CDR3 bases are TGCGCCAGCAGCCCACGACAGGGGAGGAACACCGGGGAGCTGTTTTTT. The full variable domain, in which reference TRBV5-1 and TRBJ2-2 provide the parts outside the CDR3, is KAGVTQTPRYLIKTRGQQVTLSCSPISGHRSVSWYQQTPGQGLQFLFEYFSETQRNKGNFPGRFSGRQFSNSRSEMNVSTLELGDSALYLCASSPRQGRNTGELFFGEGSRLTVL.

The chain is built from TRBV28 and TRBJ2-3; no firm D call. Germline assignment: CDR1 MDHEN and CDR2 SYDVKM. The CDR3 is 16 amino acids. V lost 3 bases, J lost 0 bases, and 13 bases lay in between. The CDR3 bases are TGTGCCAGCAGTTTCGCCATTGACGGGAGCACAGATACGCAGTATTTT. It encodes CASSFAIDGSTDTQYF.

The gene calls are TRBV30 and TRBJ2-2; D possibly corresponds to TRBD1 (5 bases). With 0 bases removed from V and 6 bases from J, the gap between germline ends came to 8 bases. The CDR3 extends over 13 amino acids. Germline values: CDR1 GTSNPN, CDR2 SVGIG (reference sequence). Here the CDR3 DNA reads TGTGCCTGGAGTGTATTCAGGGCCGGGGAGCTGTTTTTT. Residues: CAWSVFRAGELFF.

The chain couples TRBV6-5 to TRBJ2-2, with TRBD2 as a possible D gene (6 bases). V gave up 4 bases and J gave up 4 bases, with 16 bases separating them. The length of the CDR3 is 16 residues. CDR1 and CDR2 (germline): MNHEY, SVGAGI. The CDR3 sequence: CASSSEGEEGTGELFF. In DNA form, the CDR3 reads TGTGCCAGCAGTTCAGAAGGGGAGGAGGGCACCGGGGAGCTGTTTTTT.

The chain recombines TRBV29-1 with TRBJ2-1, with D possibly matching TRBD1 (6 bases). The CDR3 spans 14 residues. Germline V gives CDR1 SQVTM, CDR2 ANQGSEA. Trimming pared 7 bases from V and 4 bases from J, leaving 17 bases between. The CDR3 spells CSAPTGPVYNEQFF. DNA of the CDR3: TGCAGCGCCCCGACAGGACCTGTTTACAATGAGCAGTTCTTC.

This clonotype showed up just a few times. CDR3 in DNA: TGTGCCAGCAGCAAACAGTTGAACACTGAAGCTTTCTTT. The encoded protein is CASSKQLNTEAFF. The chain links TRBV7-2 to TRBJ1-1; D ambiguous. Trimming removed 5 bases from V and 0 bases from J, with 7 bases in between. CDR3 size: 13 residues. Germline CDR1 reads SGHTA; CDR2 reads FQGNSA. Looking up the rest from reference TRBV7-2 and TRBJ1-1 gives the full variable domain: GAGVSQSPSNKVTEKGKDVELRCDPISGHTALYWYRQSLGQGLEFLIYFQGNSAPDKSGLPSDRFSAERTGGSVSTLTIQRTQQEDSAVYLCASSKQLNTEAFFGQGTRLTVV.

As to this clonotype: A junction end diverges from the germline sequence, so it may reflect a read error. The chain carries TRBV7-1 and TRBJ2-2; the D gene is possibly TRBD2 (6 bases). TRBV7-1 is reported as an ORF; its role is uncertain. The CDR3 runs 14 residues. CDR3 in amino acids: CASSSRLLCGELLF. DNA for the CDR3: TGTGCCAGCAGCTCCAGGCTGCTCTGCGGGGAGCTGCTTTTT.

This clonotype was counted a few times. The chain combines TRBV2 with TRBJ2-5; D uncertain. This CDR3 region has 11 residues. V lost 4 bases to trimming and J lost 3 bases, with 3 bases between them. Germline loops: CDR1 SNHLY, CDR2 FYNNEI. CDR3 residues: CASSGKETQYF. CDR3 nucleotides: TGTGCCAGCAGTGGAAAAGAGACCCAGTACTTC.

This clonotype was detected only a few times. CDR3 sequence: CASSTLAASSYEQYF. In nucleotides, the CDR3 is TGTGCCAGCAGTACATTAGCGGCGAGCTCCTACGAGCAGTACTTC. The chain has TRBV6-1 and TRBJ2-7; tentative D call: TRBD2 (6 bases). The CDR3 is 15 amino acids. Trimming stripped 5 bases from V and 0 bases from J, with 14 bases between. The germline CDR1 and CDR2 sequences are MNHNS and SASEGT.

This clonotype was picked up a small number of times. The chain joins TRBV5-5 to TRBJ2-1; TRBD2 matches at 10 bases. The CDR3 extends over 16 amino acids. V dropped 4 bases and J dropped 4; count of bases not matched to a gene: 8. The germline gives CDR1 SGHKS, CDR2 YYEKEE (reference sequence). The chain's CDR3 is CASSPTPGLAYNEQFF. Here the CDR3 DNA reads TGTGCCAGCAGCCCAACTCCGGGACTAGCGTACAATGAGCAGTTCTTC.

The chain combines TRBV7-9 with TRBJ2-1, with no clear D. CDR1 and CDR2 (germline): SEHNR, FQNEAQ (reference sequence). The CDR3 has 11 amino acids. V was shortened by 0 bases and J by 10 bases, with 4 bases between the two germline ends. CDR3 bases: TGTGCCAGCAGCTTAGCAGGGGAGCAGTTCTTC. Its translation is CASSLAGEQFF.

This chain uses TRBV24-1 with TRBJ2-1, with D tentatively TRBD2 (6 bases). Per the germline V gene, CDR1 is KGHDR and CDR2 is SFDVKD. V lost 10 bases and J lost 16, with 19 bases in between. This CDR3 is built from 11 residues. Written as DNA, the CDR3 is TGTGCCACATCCTTCTTGGCGGGATTCTTCTTC. It codes for CATSFLAGFFF.

The chain is built from TRBV28 and TRBJ2-3; tentatively, D is TRBD1 (5 bases). Looked up from germline, CDR1 is MDHEN and CDR2 is SYDVKM. Trimming removed 0 bases at V and 1 base at J, with 11 bases between. The CDR3 totals 16 residues. The CDR3 here is CASSLWGREGTDTQYF. The DNA for the CDR3 is TGTGCCAGCAGTTTATGGGGGCGAGAAGGCACAGATACGCAGTATTTT.

This rearrangement joins TRBV13 to TRBJ2-4; possibly TRBD1 or TRBD2 for D (5 bases each). The CDR3 length is 15 residues. Trimming cost V 5 bases and J 4 bases, with 15 bases left between them. Germline-derived CDR1 and CDR2 are PRHDT and FYEKMQ (reference sequence). CDR3 coding DNA: TGTGCCAGCAGCATTCCCGGGACGGCGAAAAACATTCAGTACTTC. Its protein product is CASSIPGTAKNIQYF.

CDR3 amino acids: CASSFPGLAGGTYNEQFF. DNA for the CDR3: TGTGCCAGCAGTTTCCCGGGACTAGCGGGAGGGACCTACAATGAGCAGTTCTTC. The rearrangement joins TRBV12-3 or TRBV12-4 to TRBJ2-1; 16 nucleotides align to TRBD2. The V segment lost 3 bases and the J segment 2 bases; nucleotides outside the gene matches: 4. The CDR3 consists of 18 residues.

This clonotype was seen ten or more times. The rearrangement uses TRBV7-9 and TRBJ1-1; D uncertain. The ends were cut back, 1 base at V and 5 bases at J, with 11 bases in the middle. This CDR3 spans 14 amino acids. The germline gives CDR1 SEHNR, CDR2 FQNEAQ (reference sequence). The CDR3 is CASSLGLYSTEAFF. DNA of the CDR3: TGTGCCAGCAGCTTAGGCCTTTATTCGACTGAAGCTTTCTTT.

This clonotype was detected only a few times. V gene TRBV5-1 combines with J gene TRBJ2-5, with TRBD2 identical over 11 bases. Germline V gene data show CDR1 as SGHRS and CDR2 as YFSETQ. J gave up 5 bases and V 3 bases, and 6 bases lay outside the gene matches. This CDR3 is built from 15 residues. This CDR3 reads CASSSGLAGGETQYF. Here the CDR3 DNA reads TGCGCCAGCAGCTCCGGACTAGCGGGTGGTGAGACCCAGTACTTC.

The table lists this clonotype with a few counts. The genes are TRBV10-3 and TRBJ2-3, with TRBD1 matching 8 bases. The CDR3 runs to 14 residues. Losses at the gene ends were 6 bases for V and 2 bases for J; bases not matched to a gene: 4. Germline lookup yields CDR1 ENHRY and CDR2 SYGVKD. This chain's CDR3 is CAIRDRAYTDTQYF. The CDR3 bases are TGTGCCATCAGGGACAGGGCCTACACAGATACGCAGTATTTT.

This clonotype has only a few counts. CDR3 protein: CATSRGTGSSLLAKNIQYF. The CDR3 nucleotides read TGTGCCACCAGCAGAGGGACAGGGAGTTCGTTGTTAGCCAAAAACATTCAGTACTTC. The V and J genes are TRBV15 and TRBJ2-4, with 8 bases fitting TRBD1. V shed 1 base, J shed 0 bases, and the junction held 11 bases outside the gene matches. The CDR3 covers 19 residues. Germline CDR1 and CDR2: LNHNV and YYDKDF (reference sequence).

In its sample, this clonotype was seen many times. The chain is built from TRBV6-5 and TRBJ2-5, with 9 bases matching TRBD2. Trimming took 7 bases from V and 2 from J; bases not matched to a gene: 11. CDR1 is MNHEY, CDR2 SVGAGI, per germline. The CDR3 is 16 residues long. In DNA, the CDR3 is TGTGCCAGCACCCCCAGGGGTGCGGGAGGGCAAGAGACCCAGTACTTC. Encoded protein: CASTPRGAGGQETQYF.

This clonotype has ten or more counts. The V and J genes are TRBV20-1 and TRBJ2-3; 14 nucleotides align to TRBD2. This CDR3 comprises 15 residues. Germline CDR1 and CDR2: DFQATT and SNEGSKA (reference sequence). After removal of 3 bases from V and 4 bases from J, the junction contained 3 bases not matched to a gene. Here the CDR3 DNA reads TGCAGTGCTAGGACTAGCGGGAGGGATCCAGATACGCAGTATTTT. Amino acid sequence: CSARTSGRDPDTQYF.

This clonotype was seen just once. The chain carries TRBV7-8 and TRBJ2-1; 9 positions match TRBD2. Germline values: CDR1 SGHVS, CDR2 FQNEAQ. V trimming: 2 bases; J trimming: 5 bases; junction bases outside the gene matches: 13. This CDR3 contains 18 residues. CDR3 in DNA: TGTGCCAGCAGCTTAAACTTTAGCGGGAGAAAGGTTAACAATGAGCAGTTCTTC. This codes for CASSLNFSGRKVNNEQFF. The full variable domain, its missing parts supplied by reference TRBV7-8 and TRBJ2-1, is GAGVSQSPRYKVAKRGQDVALRCDPISGHVSLFWYQQALGQGPEFLTYFQNEAQLDKSGLPSDRFFAERPEGSVSTLKIQRTQQEDSAVYLCASSLNFSGRKVNNEQFFGPGTRLTVL.